Listed below are T cell receptor beta chains from one sample, sequenced in a study of lymphopenia after photon versus proton radiotherapy. Produced via immunoSEQ multiplex PCR; TCRdb's table is partial and in-frame only. Here the sample spans tens of thousands of clones, roughly 85% being singletons. Source: peripheral blood, taken from a patient treated with photon-based radiotherapy. The receptors were gathered from a man aged 60 to 75 with pancreatic cancer. CDR3s include the opening cysteine and the closing phenylalanine or tryptophan. D genes are given only for firm matches. Not every row has a clone size; where given, it reads once, few, many or a size class.

length,size,D,J,V,CDR3,DNA
13,once,NA,TRBJ2-7,TRBV5-6,CASSLVSSYEQYF,TGTGCCAGCAGCTTGGTCAGCTCCTACGAGCAGTACTTC
14,few,NA,TRBJ1-6,TRBV15,CATSRGGGSAPLHF,TGTGCCACCAGCAGAGGTGGAGGGTCGGCTCCCCTCCACTTT
16,NA,NA,TRBJ2-2,TRBV11-2,CASSATSGANTGELFF,TGTGCCAGCAGCGCAACGAGCGGCGCGAACACCGGGGAGCTGTTTTTT
17,NA,NA,TRBJ2-1,TRBV18,CASSPPLTDSSYNEQFF,TGTGCCAGCTCACCCCCCCTGACGGACAGCTCCTACAATGAGCAGTTCTTC
12,NA,NA,TRBJ1-4,TRBV27,CASSLLGEKLFF,TGTGCCAGCAGTTTATTAGGCGAAAAACTGTTTTTT
14,NA,NA,TRBJ1-5,TRBV4-3,CASSQVGGNQPQHF,TGCGCCAGCAGCCAAGTGGGGGGCAATCAGCCCCAGCATTTT
15,NA,NA,TRBJ1-1,TRBV7-9,CASSLVLAGVTEAFF,TGTGCCAGCAGCCTAGTTTTGGCAGGGGTAACTGAAGCTTTCTTT
12,NA,TRBD2,TRBJ2-7,TRBV18,CASSPGGHEQYF,TGTGCCAGCTCACCGGGAGGGCACGAGCAGTACTTC
15,NA,NA,TRBJ2-5,TRBV30,CAWSGWGGAVETQYF,TGTGCCTGGAGTGGTTGGGGCGGGGCGGTGGAGACCCAGTACTTC
12,NA,NA,TRBJ1-2,TRBV28,CASGTEYYGYTF,TGTGCCAGCGGGACGGAATACTATGGCTACACCTTC
15,few,NA,TRBJ2-7,TRBV5-5,CASSGSLIPLDEQYF,TGTGCCAGCAGCGGGTCTCTGATCCCCCTCGACGAGCAGTACTTC
16,NA,NA,TRBJ2-2,TRBV5-1,CASSPMVGAGTGELFF,TGCGCCAGCAGCCCCATGGTGGGGGCCGGCACCGGGGAGCTGTTTTTT
18,NA,NA,TRBJ1-5,TRBV4-2,CASSPPSDRRLSNQPQHF,TGTGCCAGCAGCCCCCCCTCCGACAGGAGACTTAGCAATCAGCCCCAGCATTTT
15,NA,NA,TRBJ2-5,TRBV7-2,CASSPNGGPRETQYF,TGTGCCAGCAGCCCCAACGGGGGGCCTCGAGAGACCCAGTACTTC
14,NA,TRBD1,TRBJ1-1,TRBV5-1,CASSPTGGGTEAFF,TGCGCCAGCAGCCCGACAGGGGGCGGGACTGAAGCTTTCTTT
14,NA,NA,TRBJ1-5,TRBV10-3,CAISESLGNQPQHF,TGTGCCATCAGTGAGTCCTTGGGCAATCAGCCCCAGCATTTT
13,NA,TRBD2,TRBJ2-1,TRBV30,CAWNGGGANGQFF,TGTGCCTGGAATGGCGGGGGGGCTAACGGGCAGTTCTTC
13,few,NA,TRBJ1-5,TRBV2,CASSPRLGQPQHF,TGTGCCAGCAGCCCCCGACTCGGGCAGCCCCAGCATTTT
14,NA,NA,TRBJ1-1,TRBV2,CASSVRTTGTEAFF,TGTGCCAGCAGTGTACGAACAACGGGAACTGAAGCTTTCTTT
16,NA,TRBD2,TRBJ2-7,TRBV7-2,CASSLGQPTSPYEQYF,TGTGCCAGCAGCTTAGGCCAACCGACTAGCCCCTACGAGCAGTACTTC
14,NA,NA,TRBJ1-5,TRBV4-2,CASSQLGFDQPQHF,TGTGCCAGCAGCCAACTGGGGTTTGATCAGCCCCAGCATTTT
12,NA,NA,TRBJ2-1,TRBV30,CAWSEYGDEQFF,TGTGCCTGGAGTGAATATGGCGATGAGCAGTTCTTC
16,once,TRBD2,TRBJ2-7,TRBV6-5,CASSLTGTSGGTLQYF,TGTGCCAGCAGTTTAACCGGGACTAGCGGGGGGACTCTTCAGTACTTC
14,NA,NA,TRBJ1-6,TRBV14,CASSQVRGNSPLHF,TGTGCCAGCAGCCAAGTCCGGGGGAATTCACCCCTCCACTTT
13,NA,NA,TRBJ2-1,TRBV2,CASSGQAYNEQFF,TGTGCCAGCAGTGGACAGGCCTACAATGAGCAGTTCTTC
16,NA,TRBD2,TRBJ2-3,TRBV27,CASRRLAGFNTDTQYF,TGTGCCAGCAGAAGACTAGCGGGGTTCAACACAGATACGCAGTATTTT
15,NA,NA,TRBJ1-2,TRBV6-5,CASSYRSGGFRGYTF,TGTGCCAGCAGTTACCGCTCCGGGGGGTTTAGAGGCTACACCTTC
16,NA,NA,TRBJ2-6,TRBV7-2,CASSLGLSSGANVLTF,TGTGCCAGCAGCTTAGGTCTGTCCTCTGGGGCCAACGTCCTGACTTTC
16,once,NA,TRBJ2-3,TRBV5-4,CASSGGGGHATDTQYF,TGTGCCAGCAGCGGAGGGGGGGGCCATGCCACAGATACGCAGTATTTT
15,once,TRBD2,TRBJ2-1,TRBV19,CASSRLAGGNNEQFF,TGTGCCAGTAGTCGACTAGCGGGGGGAAACAATGAGCAGTTCTTC
16,NA,NA,TRBJ1-2,TRBV15,CATSMGGQFNNYGYTF,TGTGCCACCAGCATGGGGGGTCAGTTTAACAACTATGGCTACACCTTC
18,NA,TRBD1,TRBJ1-5,TRBV7-2,CASSDTKGQAYSNQPQHF,TGTGCCAGCAGCGACACCAAGGGACAGGCATATAGCAATCAGCCCCAGCATTTT
14,NA,TRBD1,TRBJ1-5,TRBV9,CASSVGTDYQPQHF,TGTGCCAGCAGCGTCGGGACAGACTATCAGCCCCAGCATTTT
14,NA,NA,TRBJ1-6,TRBV10-3,CAISEVAGVSPLHF,TGTGCCATCAGTGAGGTCGCAGGGGTTTCACCCCTCCACTTT
16,NA,NA,TRBJ2-4,TRBV2,CASSERQGLAKNIQYF,TGTGCCAGCAGTGAACGGCAGGGGCTAGCCAAAAACATTCAGTACTTC